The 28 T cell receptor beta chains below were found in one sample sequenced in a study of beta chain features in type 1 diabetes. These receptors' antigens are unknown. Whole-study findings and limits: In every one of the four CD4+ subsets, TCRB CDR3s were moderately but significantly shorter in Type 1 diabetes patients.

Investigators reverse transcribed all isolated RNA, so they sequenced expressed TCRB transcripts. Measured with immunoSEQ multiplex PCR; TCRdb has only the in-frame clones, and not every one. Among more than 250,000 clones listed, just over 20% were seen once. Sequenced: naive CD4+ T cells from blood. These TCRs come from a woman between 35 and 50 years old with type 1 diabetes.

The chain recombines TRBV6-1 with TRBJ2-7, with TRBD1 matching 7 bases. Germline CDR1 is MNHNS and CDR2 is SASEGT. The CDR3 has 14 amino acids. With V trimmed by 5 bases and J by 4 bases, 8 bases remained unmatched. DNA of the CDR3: TGTGCCAGCAGTCAGGACAGGAGATTGTACGAGCAGTACTTC. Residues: CASSQDRRLYEQYF.

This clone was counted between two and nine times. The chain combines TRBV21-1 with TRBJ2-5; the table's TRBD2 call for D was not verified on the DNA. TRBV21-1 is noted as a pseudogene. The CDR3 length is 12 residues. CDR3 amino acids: CASSKRGETQYF. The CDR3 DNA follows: TGTGCCAGCAGCAAACGGGGAGAGACCCAGTACTTC.

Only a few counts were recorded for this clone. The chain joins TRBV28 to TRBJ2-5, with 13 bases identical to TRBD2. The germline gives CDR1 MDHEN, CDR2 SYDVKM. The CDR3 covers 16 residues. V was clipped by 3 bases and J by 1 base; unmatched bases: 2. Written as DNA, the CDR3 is TGTGCCAGCAGTTTGGGGACTAGCGGGATCCAAGAGACCCAGTACTTC. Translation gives CASSLGTSGIQETQYF.

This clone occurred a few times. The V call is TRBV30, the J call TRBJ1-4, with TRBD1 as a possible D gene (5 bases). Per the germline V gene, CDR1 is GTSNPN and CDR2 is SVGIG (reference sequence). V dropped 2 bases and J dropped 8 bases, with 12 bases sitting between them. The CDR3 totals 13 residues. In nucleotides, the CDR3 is TGTGCCTGGAGTCAACAGGCCGCGGAAAAACTGTTTTTT. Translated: CAWSQQAAEKLFF. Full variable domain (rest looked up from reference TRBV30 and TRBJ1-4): SQTIHQWPATLVQPVGSPLSLECTVEGTSNPNLYWYRQAAGRGLQLLFYSVGIGQISSEVPQNLSASRPQDRQFILSSKKLLLSDSGFYLCAWSQQAAEKLFFGSGTQLSVL.

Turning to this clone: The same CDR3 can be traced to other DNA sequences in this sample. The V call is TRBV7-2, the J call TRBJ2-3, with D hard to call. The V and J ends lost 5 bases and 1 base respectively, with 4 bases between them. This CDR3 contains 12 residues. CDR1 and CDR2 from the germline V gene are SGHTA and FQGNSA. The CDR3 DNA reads TGTGCCAGCAGCCCAGGCACAGATACGCAGTATTTT. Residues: CASSPGTDTQYF.

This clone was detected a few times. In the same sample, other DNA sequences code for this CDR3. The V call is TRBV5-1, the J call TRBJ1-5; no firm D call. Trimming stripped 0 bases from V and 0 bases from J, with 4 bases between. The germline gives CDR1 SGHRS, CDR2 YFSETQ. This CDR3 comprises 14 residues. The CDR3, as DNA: TGCGCCAGCAGCTTGGACAGTAGCAATCAGCCCCAGCATTTT. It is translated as CASSLDSSNQPQHF.

DNA of the CDR3: TGCGCCAGCAGCCAAGAGCTAATGAACACTGAAGCTTTCTTT. This translates into CASSQELMNTEAFF. The chain combines TRBV4-1 with TRBJ1-1; D not certain. The CDR3 sequence is 14 residues long. Germline CDR1 and CDR2: MGHRA and YSYEKL. Trimming cost V 0 bases and J 0 bases, with 5 bases left between them.

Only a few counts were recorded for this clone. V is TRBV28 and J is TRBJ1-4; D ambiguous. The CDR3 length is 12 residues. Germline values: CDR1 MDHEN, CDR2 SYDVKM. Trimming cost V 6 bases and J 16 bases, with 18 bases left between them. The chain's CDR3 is CASSGQDLVPFF. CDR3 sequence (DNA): TGTGCCAGCAGCGGCCAGGATTTAGTGCCGTTTTTT.

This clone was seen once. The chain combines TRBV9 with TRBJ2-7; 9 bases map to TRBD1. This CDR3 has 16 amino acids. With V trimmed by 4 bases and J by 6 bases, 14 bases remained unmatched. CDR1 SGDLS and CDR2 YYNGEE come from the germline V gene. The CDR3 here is CASSLGYTGQGGEQYF. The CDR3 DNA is TGTGCCAGCAGCTTAGGGTATACGGGACAGGGAGGCGAGCAGTACTTC.

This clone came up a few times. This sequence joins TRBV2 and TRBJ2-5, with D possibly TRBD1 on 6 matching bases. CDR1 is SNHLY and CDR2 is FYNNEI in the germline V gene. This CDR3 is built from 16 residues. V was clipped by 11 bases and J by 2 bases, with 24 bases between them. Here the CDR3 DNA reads TGTGCCGCGTCTGGGTCGGACAGCCGCTTTCAAGAGACCCAGTACTTC. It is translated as CAASGSDSRFQETQYF.

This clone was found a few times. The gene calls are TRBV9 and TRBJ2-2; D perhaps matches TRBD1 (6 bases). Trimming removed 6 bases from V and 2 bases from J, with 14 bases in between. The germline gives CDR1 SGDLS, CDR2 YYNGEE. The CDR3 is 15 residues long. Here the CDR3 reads CASNSGTLNTGELFF. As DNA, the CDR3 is TGTGCCAGCAACTCCGGGACACTCAACACCGGGGAGCTGTTTTTT. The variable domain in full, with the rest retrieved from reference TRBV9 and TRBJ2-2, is DSGVTQTPKHLITATGQRVTLRCSPRSGDLSVYWYQQSLDQGLQFLIQYYNGEERAKGNILERFSAQQFPDLHSELNLSSLELGDSALYFCASNSGTLNTGELFFGEGSRLTVL.

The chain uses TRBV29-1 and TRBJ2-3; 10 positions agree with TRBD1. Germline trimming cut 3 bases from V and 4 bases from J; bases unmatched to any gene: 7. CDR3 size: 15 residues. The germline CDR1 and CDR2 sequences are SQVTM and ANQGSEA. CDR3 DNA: TGCAGCGTTGATTCCGGGACAGGGGATCCAGATACGCAGTATTTT. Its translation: CSVDSGTGDPDTQYF.

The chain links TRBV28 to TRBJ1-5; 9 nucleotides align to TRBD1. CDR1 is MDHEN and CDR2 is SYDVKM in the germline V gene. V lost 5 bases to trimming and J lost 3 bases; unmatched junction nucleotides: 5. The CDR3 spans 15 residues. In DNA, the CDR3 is TGTGCCAGCAGTCCCGGGACAGGGATCAATCAGCCCCAGCATTTT. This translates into CASSPGTGINQPQHF. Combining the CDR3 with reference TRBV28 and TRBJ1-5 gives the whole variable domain DVKVTQSSRYLVKRTGEKVFLECVQDMDHENMFWYRQDPGLGLRLIYFSYDVKMKEKGDIPEGYSVSREKKERFSLILESASTNQTSMYLCASSPGTGINQPQHFGDGTRLSIL.

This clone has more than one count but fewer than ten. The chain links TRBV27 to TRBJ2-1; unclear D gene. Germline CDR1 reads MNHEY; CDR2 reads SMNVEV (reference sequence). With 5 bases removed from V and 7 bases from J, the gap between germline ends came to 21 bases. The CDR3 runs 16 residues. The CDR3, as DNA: TGTGCCAGCAGTGAGAATCGATTAACGGAGACGAATGAGCAGTTCTTC. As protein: CASSENRLTETNEQFF.

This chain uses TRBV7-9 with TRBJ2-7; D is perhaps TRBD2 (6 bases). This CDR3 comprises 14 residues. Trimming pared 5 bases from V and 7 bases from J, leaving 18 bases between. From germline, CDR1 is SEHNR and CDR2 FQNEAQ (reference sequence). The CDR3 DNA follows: TGTGCCAGCAGCCCAAGGGGACTGGCAAATGAGCAGTACTTC. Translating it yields CASSPRGLANEQYF.

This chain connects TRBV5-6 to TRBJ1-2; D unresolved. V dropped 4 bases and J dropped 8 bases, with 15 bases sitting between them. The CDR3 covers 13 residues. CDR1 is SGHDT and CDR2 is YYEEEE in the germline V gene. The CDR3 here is CASSPWGGIGYTF. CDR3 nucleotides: TGTGCCAGCAGCCCCTGGGGAGGGATCGGCTACACCTTC.

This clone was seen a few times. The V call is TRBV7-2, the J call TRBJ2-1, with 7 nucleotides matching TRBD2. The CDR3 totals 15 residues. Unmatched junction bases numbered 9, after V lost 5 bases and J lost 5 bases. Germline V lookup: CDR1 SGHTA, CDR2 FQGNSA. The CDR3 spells CASSPRAAGHNEQFF. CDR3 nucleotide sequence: TGTGCCAGCAGCCCCAGGGCAGCGGGGCACAATGAGCAGTTCTTC.

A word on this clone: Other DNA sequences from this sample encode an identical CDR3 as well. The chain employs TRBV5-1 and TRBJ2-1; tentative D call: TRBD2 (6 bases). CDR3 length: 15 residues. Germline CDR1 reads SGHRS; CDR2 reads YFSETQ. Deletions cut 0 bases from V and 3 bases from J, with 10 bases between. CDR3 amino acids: CASSLEVGGYNEQFF. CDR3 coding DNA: TGCGCCAGCAGCTTGGAGGTGGGAGGCTACAATGAGCAGTTCTTC.

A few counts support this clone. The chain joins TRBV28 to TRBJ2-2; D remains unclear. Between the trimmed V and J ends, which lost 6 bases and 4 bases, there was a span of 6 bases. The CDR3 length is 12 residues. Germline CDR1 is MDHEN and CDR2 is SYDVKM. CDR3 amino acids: CASRLSTGELFF. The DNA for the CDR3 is TGTGCCAGCAGACTTAGCACCGGGGAGCTGTTTTTT.

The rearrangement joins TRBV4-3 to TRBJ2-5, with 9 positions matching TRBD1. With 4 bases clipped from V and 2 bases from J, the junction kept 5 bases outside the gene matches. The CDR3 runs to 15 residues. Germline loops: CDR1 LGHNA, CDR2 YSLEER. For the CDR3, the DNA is TGCGCCAGCAGCCCTGGGACAGGGCCTCAAGAGACCCAGTACTTC. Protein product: CASSPGTGPQETQYF.

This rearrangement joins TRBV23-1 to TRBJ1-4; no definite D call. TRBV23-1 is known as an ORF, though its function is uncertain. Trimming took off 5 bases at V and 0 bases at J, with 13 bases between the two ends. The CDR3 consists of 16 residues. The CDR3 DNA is TGCGCCAGCAGTTCTACCCTAGCTTCAACTAATGAAAAACTGTTTTTT. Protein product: CASSSTLASTNEKLFF.

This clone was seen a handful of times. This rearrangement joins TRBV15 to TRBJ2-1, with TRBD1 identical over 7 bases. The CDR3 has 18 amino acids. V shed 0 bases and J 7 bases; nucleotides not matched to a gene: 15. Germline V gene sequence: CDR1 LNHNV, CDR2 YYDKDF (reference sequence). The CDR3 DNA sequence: TGTGCCACCAGCAGAGATCGTCGGAATGGACCGACAGGGAATGAGCAGTTCTTC. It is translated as CATSRDRRNGPTGNEQFF.

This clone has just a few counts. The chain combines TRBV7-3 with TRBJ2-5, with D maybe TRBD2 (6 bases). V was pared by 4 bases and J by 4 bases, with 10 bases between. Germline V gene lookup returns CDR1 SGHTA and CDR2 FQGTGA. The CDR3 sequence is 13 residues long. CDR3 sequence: CASSSTGVETQYF. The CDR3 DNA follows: TGTGCCAGCAGCTCCACGGGGGTAGAGACCCAGTACTTC. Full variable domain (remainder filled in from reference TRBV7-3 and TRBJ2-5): GAGVSQTPSNKVTEKGKYVELRCDPISGHTALYWYRQSLGQGPEFLIYFQGTGAADDSGLPNDRFFAVRPEGSVSTLKIQRTERGDSAVYLCASSSTGVETQYFGPGTRLLVL.

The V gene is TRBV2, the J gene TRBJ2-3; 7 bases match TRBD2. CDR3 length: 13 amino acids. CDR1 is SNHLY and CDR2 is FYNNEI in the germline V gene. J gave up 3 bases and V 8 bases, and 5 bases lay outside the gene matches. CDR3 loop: CASGGGGTDTQYF. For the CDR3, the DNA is TGTGCCAGCGGGGGGGGTGGAACAGATACGCAGTATTTT.

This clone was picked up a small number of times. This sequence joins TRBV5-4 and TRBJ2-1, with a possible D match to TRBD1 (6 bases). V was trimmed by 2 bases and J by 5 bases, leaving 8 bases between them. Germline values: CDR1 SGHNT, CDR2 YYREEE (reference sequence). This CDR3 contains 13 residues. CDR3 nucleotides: TGTGCCAGCAGCTTCGGACAGAACAATGAGCAGTTCTTC. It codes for CASSFGQNNEQFF.

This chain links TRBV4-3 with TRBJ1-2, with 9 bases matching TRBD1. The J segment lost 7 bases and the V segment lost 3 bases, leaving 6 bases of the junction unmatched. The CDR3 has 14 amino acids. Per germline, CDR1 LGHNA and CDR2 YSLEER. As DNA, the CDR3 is TGCGCCAGCAGCCATGAAACAGGGGGCCTTGGCTACACCTTC. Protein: CASSHETGGLGYTF.

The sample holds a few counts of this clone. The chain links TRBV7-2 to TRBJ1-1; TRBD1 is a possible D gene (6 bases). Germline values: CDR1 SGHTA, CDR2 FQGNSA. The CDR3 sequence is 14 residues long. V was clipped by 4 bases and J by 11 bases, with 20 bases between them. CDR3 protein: CASSYLGQIAGAFF. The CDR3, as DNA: TGTGCCAGCAGCTACCTAGGACAGATCGCTGGGGCTTTCTTT.

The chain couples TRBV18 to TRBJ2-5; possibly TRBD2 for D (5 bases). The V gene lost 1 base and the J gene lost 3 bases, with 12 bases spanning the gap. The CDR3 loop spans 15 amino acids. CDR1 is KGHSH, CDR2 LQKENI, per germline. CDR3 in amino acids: CASSPRDGMEETQYF. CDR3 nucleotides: TGTGCCAGCTCACCACGCGACGGGATGGAAGAGACCCAGTACTTC.